One T cell receptor beta chain is described in this entry. Its target is not known. The data were taken from a study of immune characteristics of hereditary and idiopathic chronic pancreatitis. Notes on the study in general: Hereditary versus idiopathic pancreatitis showed different Vbeta-Jbeta usage, including TRBV10, TRBV19, TRBV23, TRBV5. No patients had chronic pancreatitis due to alcohol use. Because tissue was from TPIAT only, disease duration differences may confound results.

The CDR3 sequence is 14 residues long. Germline V gene lookup returns CDR1 LNHDA and CDR2 SQIVND (reference sequence). Trimming removed 1 base at V and 6 bases at J, with 13 bases between. Sequenced by immunoSEQ multiplex PCR; TCRdb stores in-frame clones only, minus some. The table records thousands of clones, about 76% of them present only once. Patients having total pancreatectomy with islet autotransplantation provided the chronic pancreatitis pancreas tissue. This sequence was found in a human donor with chronic pancreatitis. The chain combines TRBV19 with TRBJ2-7, with D perhaps TRBD1 (5 bases). The sequenced sample consisted of pancreas tissue with idiopathic chronic pancreatitis. The CDR3 sequence: CASSIALSRVEQYF. As DNA, the CDR3 is TGTGCCAGTAGTATAGCCCTTAGCAGGGTCGAGCAGTACTTC.